This TCR beta chain stems from a study of post-analysis software for immune sequencing data (dated by TCRdb to the mid-2010s). As for the study more broadly: Relapsing-remitting, secondary progressive and progressive-relapsing multiple sclerosis were recorded as disease courses, and subtype annotation was lacking for some patients. Patient repertoires were compared against about a dozen previously published healthy control repertoires from donors aged roughly 6 to 28 years. A subset of samples was prepared in parallel using single-end sample barcoding, then pooled and co-amplified after Illumina adapter ligation.

To demonstrate the VDJtools post-analysis software, TCR beta repertoires were profiled from the peripheral blood of about 13 young patients with multiple sclerosis. Multiple sclerosis patients were children and adolescents aged about 6 to 16 years. Taken from cysteine to phenylalanine, the CDR3 has 14 residues. The only DNA kept is the CDR3, 42 bases in frame from the first base. Taken from the germline V gene (reference sequence), the CDR1 and CDR2 loops are MNHEY and SMNVEV. Library preparation employed PCR. Sequencer: Illumina HiSeq 2500. To reduce PCR and sequencing biases, unique molecular identifiers were incorporated into the TCR beta cDNA libraries. Every 1 to 10 million input T cells yielded approximately 500,000 cDNA molecules, meaning each molecule approximated one T cell. Patient libraries were prepared and sequenced with the same protocol used for the earlier healthy control dataset. Within a given batch, samples were prepared together, multiplexed and sequenced on the same HiSeq lane. The study's own analysis went as follows. MIGEC handled the raw barcoded reads, throwing out single-read molecular identifier groups before consensus assembly and CDR3 extraction. VDJtools was used for post-analysis of the clonotype tables, and diversity was normalized by down-sampling every dataset to the size of the smallest sample. To correct batch-related cross-sample contamination, repertoire overlap clustering matched CDR3 amino acid sequences but not nucleotide sequences. TCRdb reprocessing: public reads trimmed at Q25 with fastp, clones called with MiXCR, in-frame beta chains kept. Every CDR3 protein is listed once, alongside the most common genes and DNA of its rows. Here the V and J calls rest on TCRdb's processing, not on the authors' analysis. In all, the sample holds about 540,000 distinct CDR3 sequences, and approximately 31% of those were seen once. Roughly 6% of the sample is taken by the ten largest.

To note about this clonotype: Its cognate antigen has yet to be identified. At one boundary the junction diverges from the germline segment, which might be a read error.

Study-wide conclusions, independent of this receptor: Multiple sclerosis patients had significantly lower normalized Chao1 diversity than controls, a result that suggests substantial peripheral T-cell clonal expansion. Direct clustering with F measure revealed strong co-clustering of samples prepared in the same batch, which led to a batch-effect correction. The control group was slightly older than the multiple sclerosis patient group. Patients showed significantly higher frequencies than controls for about five TRBV segments, among them TRBV5-6, TRBV5-1 and TRBV20-1.

Sample: blood. The TCR originated in a girl aged 2-17 years with multiple sclerosis. Here the chain combines TRBV27 and TRBJ2-1, with the D gene uncertain. In nucleotide form, the sequence is TGTGCCGGCAGTTTCTTTGGTCCGGAAGATGAGCAGTTCTTC. It is translated as CAGSFFGPEDEQFF.